This TCR beta chain was sequenced in a study of CD8 T cells in Susac syndrome. Sequencing of TCR beta covered CD8+ and CD4+ T cells obtained from blood. FACS was used to enrich TEMRA cells, whereas the CD8+ and CD4+ T cells were obtained by negative isolation. Reverse transcription of roughly 0.45 to 1 ug RNA was performed with random hexamers. It was immunoSEQ multiplex PCR that amplified TCR beta CDR3 across 54 Vbeta and 13 Jbeta. TCRdb itself ran the immunoSEQ multiplex PCR reads through MiXCR, one entry per CDR3 protein. The sample contains under 150,000 distinct CDR3 sequences, approximately 94% of which appear only once. This receptor was taken from a human donor with multiple sclerosis. The specimen sequenced was CD4+ T cells from PBMCs.

The CDR3 DNA reads as TGTGCCAGCAGCTCGGACAGCTATGGCTACACCTTC. Protein product: CASSSDSYGYTF. This chain joins TRBV7-2 and TRBJ1-2, with D perhaps TRBD1 (6 bases). Trimming cost V 4 bases and J 4 bases, with 7 bases left between them. This CDR3 has 12 amino acids. CDR1 is SGHTA and CDR2 is FQGNSA in the germline V gene. The variable domain in full, with the rest retrieved from reference TRBV7-2 and TRBJ1-2, is GAGVSQSPSNKVTEKGKDVELRCDPISGHTALYWYRQSLGQGLEFLIYFQGNSAPDKSGLPSDRFSAERTGGSVSTLTIQRTQQEDSAVYLCASSSDSYGYTFGSGTRLTVV.